This is a list of T cell receptor beta chains from one sample in a study of blood T cell repertoires in COVID-19. Using immunoSEQ multiplex PCR, the repertoire was profiled, and TCRdb retains in-frame clones only, with some absent. Of about 120,000 clones in the sample, about 90% were seen once. What was sequenced was peripheral blood. Receptors were obtained from a woman in her sixties or seventies with COVID-19, enrolled during active disease. Both conserved end residues are part of each CDR3. The order of the fields is J gene, D gene, clone size, V gene, CDR3 DNA, CDR3 protein. A D gene is named only where the DNA matches it firmly. The size of a clone is reported for some rows only, either as once, few or many, or as a class for expanded clones.

j_gene: TRBJ2-7
d_gene: TRBD2
abundance: .
v_gene: TRBV4-1
CDR3nt: TGCGCCAGCAGCCCAAGCGGGACCCCCTCCTACGAGCAGTACTTC
CDR3aa: CASSPSGTPSYEQYF

j_gene: TRBJ1-5
d_gene: .
abundance: .
v_gene: TRBV10-3
CDR3nt: TGTGCCATCAGTGAACGGACAGAACGGCCCCAGCATTTT
CDR3aa: CAISERTERPQHF

j_gene: TRBJ1-2
d_gene: TRBD1
abundance: .
v_gene: TRBV27
CDR3nt: TGTGCCAGCACCCAAACAGGGGGCATTAACTATGGCTACACCTTC
CDR3aa: CASTQTGGINYGYTF

j_gene: TRBJ2-5
d_gene: .
abundance: .
v_gene: TRBV6-5
CDR3nt: TGTGCCACTCGCCGGGGGGCGGGAGAGACCCAGTACTTC
CDR3aa: CATRRGAGETQYF

j_gene: TRBJ2-3
d_gene: TRBD2
abundance: once
v_gene: TRBV29-1
CDR3nt: TGCAGCGTTGGGACTAGCGGGGCCGGGCGGGATACGCAGTATTTT
CDR3aa: CSVGTSGAGRDTQYF

j_gene: TRBJ2-3
d_gene: TRBD2
abundance: .
v_gene: TRBV6-5
CDR3nt: TGTGCCAGCAGTTACCTGACTAGCGGGGGTTATACGCAGTATTTT
CDR3aa: CASSYLTSGGYTQYF

j_gene: TRBJ2-5
d_gene: .
abundance: .
v_gene: TRBV6-5
CDR3nt: TGTGCCAGCAGTTATAGGCCTCGGAGAGAGACCCAGTACTTC
CDR3aa: CASSYRPRRETQYF

j_gene: TRBJ2-2
d_gene: TRBD2
abundance: .
v_gene: TRBV5-5
CDR3nt: TGTGCCGTGGCGGGGGGCTCTTCGAACACCGGGGAGCTGTTTTTT
CDR3aa: CAVAGGSSNTGELFF

j_gene: TRBJ1-2
d_gene: .
abundance: .
v_gene: TRBV11-2
CDR3nt: TGTGCCAGCAGCTTAGAATTCGGGGTGGGCAGTAACTATGGCTACACCTTC
CDR3aa: CASSLEFGVGSNYGYTF

j_gene: TRBJ1-2
d_gene: .
abundance: .
v_gene: TRBV21-1
CDR3nt: TGTGCCAGCAGCCCTCGTAGGAGACGGAACTATGGCTACACCTTC
CDR3aa: CASSPRRRRNYGYTF

j_gene: TRBJ1-1
d_gene: .
abundance: .
v_gene: TRBV6-6
CDR3nt: TGTGCCAGCAGTTACTCGAGGGCCGCTGACACTGAAGCTTTCTTT
CDR3aa: CASSYSRAADTEAFF

j_gene: TRBJ2-7
d_gene: TRBD2
abundance: once
v_gene: TRBV7-2
CDR3nt: TGTGCCAGCAGCTTAGTACTAGCGGGCTCGGGGCGGGGGCAGTACTTC
CDR3aa: CASSLVLAGSGRGQYF

j_gene: TRBJ1-1
d_gene: .
abundance: .
v_gene: TRBV5-1
CDR3nt: TGCGCCAGCAGCCGGGGAGGGGTGAACACTGAAGCTTTCTTT
CDR3aa: CASSRGGVNTEAFF

j_gene: TRBJ2-2
d_gene: .
abundance: .
v_gene: TRBV18
CDR3nt: TGTGCCAGCTCACCGAACAGGGTTCCGAACACCGGGGAGCTGTTTTTT
CDR3aa: CASSPNRVPNTGELFF

j_gene: TRBJ1-3
d_gene: .
abundance: .
v_gene: TRBV11-2
CDR3nt: TGTGCCAGCAGCTTACCCCGGGTCGGAAACACCATATATTTT
CDR3aa: CASSLPRVGNTIYF

j_gene: TRBJ2-5
d_gene: TRBD1
abundance: .
v_gene: TRBV2
CDR3nt: TGTGCCAGCAGCCCTGTCGTGGACAGGGAGGAGACCCAGTACTTC
CDR3aa: CASSPVVDREETQYF

j_gene: TRBJ2-7
d_gene: .
abundance: .
v_gene: TRBV18
CDR3nt: TGTGCCAGCTCACCACGTATAGAAGTCTACGAGCAGTACTTC
CDR3aa: CASSPRIEVYEQYF

j_gene: TRBJ1-3
d_gene: .
abundance: .
v_gene: TRBV5-8
CDR3nt: TGTGCCAGCAGCAGACCAACAGGTTCCAGAAACACCATATATTTT
CDR3aa: CASSRPTGSRNTIYF

j_gene: TRBJ1-2
d_gene: .
abundance: .
v_gene: TRBV10-3
CDR3nt: TGTGCCATCAGTGAGTCGGCAGCTAACTATGGCTACACCTTC
CDR3aa: CAISESAANYGYTF

j_gene: TRBJ1-2
d_gene: .
abundance: .
v_gene: TRBV6-2/TRBV6-3
CDR3nt: TGTGCCAGCAGCCTGCCGCACGCGGGGGGAGGCTACACCTTC
CDR3aa: CASSLPHAGGGYTF

j_gene: TRBJ1-2
d_gene: .
abundance: .
v_gene: TRBV25-1
CDR3nt: TGTGCCAGCAGTGACCCCGGGACAAGCTATGGCTACACCTTC
CDR3aa: CASSDPGTSYGYTF

j_gene: TRBJ2-1
d_gene: .
abundance: .
v_gene: TRBV7-3
CDR3nt: TGTGCCAGCAGCTCCGTAGGGGGGGACGATGACAATGAGCAGTTCTTC
CDR3aa: CASSSVGGDDDNEQFF

j_gene: TRBJ2-7
d_gene: TRBD1
abundance: .
v_gene: TRBV27
CDR3nt: TGTGCCAGCAGTCCCCTAAGACAGGGGGCGCGGTACGAGCAGTACTTC
CDR3aa: CASSPLRQGARYEQYF

j_gene: TRBJ1-4
d_gene: .
abundance: .
v_gene: TRBV4-1
CDR3nt: TGCGCCAGCAGCCAAGGATTAGTGAGTAATGAAAAACTGTTTTTT
CDR3aa: CASSQGLVSNEKLFF

j_gene: TRBJ1-1
d_gene: TRBD1
abundance: .
v_gene: TRBV7-9
CDR3nt: TGTGCCAGCAGGGGCCGACAGGGGCTGAACACTGAAGCTTTCTTT
CDR3aa: CASRGRQGLNTEAFF

j_gene: TRBJ2-7
d_gene: TRBD1
abundance: .
v_gene: TRBV5-1
CDR3nt: TGCGCCAGCAGCGGAACAGGGGTTTACGAGCAGTACTTC
CDR3aa: CASSGTGVYEQYF

j_gene: TRBJ1-5
d_gene: .
abundance: .
v_gene: TRBV4-2
CDR3nt: TGTGCCAGCAGCCAAGATGGAGCCCCTATCCAGCCCCAGCATTTT
CDR3aa: CASSQDGAPIQPQHF

j_gene: TRBJ1-6
d_gene: .
abundance: .
v_gene: TRBV5-1
CDR3nt: TGCGCCAGCAGCCAAGGGGCGGATTCACCCCTCCACTTT
CDR3aa: CASSQGADSPLHF

j_gene: TRBJ2-7
d_gene: TRBD1
abundance: .
v_gene: TRBV19
CDR3nt: TGTGCCAGTAGTGGGACAGGGGGGTATGAGCAGTACTTC
CDR3aa: CASSGTGGYEQYF

j_gene: TRBJ1-5
d_gene: .
abundance: .
v_gene: TRBV5-8
CDR3nt: TGTGCCAGCAGCTTGGTTCTCGGGGAGGGTCAGCCCCAGCATTTT
CDR3aa: CASSLVLGEGQPQHF

j_gene: TRBJ2-6
d_gene: .
abundance: .
v_gene: TRBV3-1/TRBV3-2
CDR3nt: TGTGCCAGCAGCCAAGGCTACCCATACTCTGGGGCCAACGTCCTGACTTTC
CDR3aa: CASSQGYPYSGANVLTF

j_gene: TRBJ2-7
d_gene: .
abundance: .
v_gene: TRBV12-3/TRBV12-4
CDR3nt: TGTGCCAGCAGTTTGGATCTAGGGGCCGAGCAGTACTTC
CDR3aa: CASSLDLGAEQYF

j_gene: TRBJ1-1
d_gene: .
abundance: .
v_gene: TRBV2
CDR3nt: TGTGCCAGCAGTGAAGTTGGCACGGGGGACACTGAAGCTTTCTTT
CDR3aa: CASSEVGTGDTEAFF

j_gene: TRBJ2-3
d_gene: TRBD1
abundance: .
v_gene: TRBV7-3
CDR3nt: TGTGCCAGCAGCCCCACAGGGGCATTAGATACGCAGTATTTT
CDR3aa: CASSPTGALDTQYF

j_gene: TRBJ2-1
d_gene: .
abundance: .
v_gene: TRBV6-4
CDR3nt: TGTGCCAGCAGTGACGTCGGCAGGGACTTTGAGCAGTTCTTC
CDR3aa: CASSDVGRDFEQFF

j_gene: TRBJ2-7
d_gene: TRBD1
abundance: .
v_gene: TRBV6-5
CDR3nt: TGTGCCACCCAGTTATTCATAGGGGGCAACTACGAGCAGTACTTC
CDR3aa: CATQLFIGGNYEQYF

j_gene: TRBJ2-5
d_gene: TRBD1
abundance: .
v_gene: TRBV7-9
CDR3nt: TGTGCCAGCAGCTTAGGCCGGTTAACAGGGGTCGAGGTGGAGACCCAGTACTTC
CDR3aa: CASSLGRLTGVEVETQYF

j_gene: TRBJ1-2
d_gene: TRBD1
abundance: .
v_gene: TRBV4-1
CDR3nt: TGCGCCAGCAGCTCTAGTGGACAGGGGGCGGGTTCTTCCTATGGCTACACCTTC
CDR3aa: CASSSSGQGAGSSYGYTF

j_gene: TRBJ1-4
d_gene: TRBD1
abundance: .
v_gene: TRBV5-1
CDR3nt: TGCGCCAGCAGCTTTGAGGGACAGGGATATGAAAAACTGTTTTTT
CDR3aa: CASSFEGQGYEKLFF

j_gene: TRBJ1-1
d_gene: .
abundance: .
v_gene: TRBV20-1
CDR3nt: TGCAGTGCTAGGCCAGGGACAGAAGCTTTCTTT
CDR3aa: CSARPGTEAFF

j_gene: TRBJ2-2
d_gene: .
abundance: .
v_gene: TRBV9
CDR3nt: TGTGCCAGCAGCGTAGGTCAAGGGGCTAGCGGGGAGCTGTTTTTT
CDR3aa: CASSVGQGASGELFF

j_gene: TRBJ1-1
d_gene: .
abundance: once
v_gene: TRBV4-2
CDR3nt: TGTGCCAGCAGCCATGATCCGGGGGGTTGGACTGAAGCTTTCTTT
CDR3aa: CASSHDPGGWTEAFF

j_gene: TRBJ2-2
d_gene: TRBD2
abundance: .
v_gene: TRBV5-1
CDR3nt: TGCGCCAGCGCCGGGACTAGCGGGGTTCGGAACACCGGGGAGCTGTTTTTT
CDR3aa: CASAGTSGVRNTGELFF

j_gene: TRBJ2-3
d_gene: TRBD1
abundance: .
v_gene: TRBV29-1
CDR3nt: TGCAGCGTTAAACAGGGGGTAGATACGCAGTATTTT
CDR3aa: CSVKQGVDTQYF

j_gene: TRBJ2-7
d_gene: TRBD1
abundance: .
v_gene: TRBV4-3
CDR3nt: TGCGCCAGCAGCCAGGACAGGGTCTACGAGCAGTACTTC
CDR3aa: CASSQDRVYEQYF

j_gene: TRBJ2-1
d_gene: .
abundance: .
v_gene: TRBV7-2
CDR3nt: TGTGCCAGCACCCGAACTGCGGGGTCTAGGGATGAGCAGTTCTTC
CDR3aa: CASTRTAGSRDEQFF

j_gene: TRBJ2-1
d_gene: .
abundance: .
v_gene: TRBV4-2
CDR3nt: TGTGCCAGCAGCCAAGGGACTATCCCCAATGAGCAGTTCTTC
CDR3aa: CASSQGTIPNEQFF

j_gene: TRBJ1-2
d_gene: TRBD1
abundance: once
v_gene: TRBV16
CDR3nt: TGTGCCAGCAGCCAATCGCGGACAGGGAGGAATGGCTACACCTTC
CDR3aa: CASSQSRTGRNGYTF

j_gene: TRBJ2-5
d_gene: .
abundance: .
v_gene: TRBV11-3
CDR3nt: TGTGCCAGCAGCTTCGTAAGGAGGGACGCAGAGACCCAGTACTTC
CDR3aa: CASSFVRRDAETQYF

j_gene: TRBJ1-2
d_gene: .
abundance: .
v_gene: TRBV11-2
CDR3nt: TGTGCCAGCAGCTTGGAGGGTGATGGCTACACCTTC
CDR3aa: CASSLEGDGYTF

j_gene: TRBJ1-1
d_gene: .
abundance: .
v_gene: TRBV2
CDR3nt: TGTGCCAGCAGCGCCCGGGCAGGGAGGCCCACTGAAGCTTTCTTT
CDR3aa: CASSARAGRPTEAFF

j_gene: TRBJ1-1
d_gene: TRBD1
abundance: .
v_gene: TRBV5-1
CDR3nt: TGCGCCAGCAGCCTCCAGGGGGACACTGAAGCTTTCTTT
CDR3aa: CASSLQGDTEAFF

j_gene: TRBJ1-1
d_gene: TRBD1
abundance: once
v_gene: TRBV18
CDR3nt: TGTGCCAGCTCACCCAGAGGGGGCAGGGGAACTGAAGCTTTCTTT
CDR3aa: CASSPRGGRGTEAFF

j_gene: TRBJ1-1
d_gene: .
abundance: .
v_gene: TRBV27
CDR3nt: TGTGCCAGCAGTTTGGCTTGGAACACTGAAGCTTTCTTT
CDR3aa: CASSLAWNTEAFF

j_gene: TRBJ1-6
d_gene: .
abundance: .
v_gene: TRBV19
CDR3nt: TGTGCCAGTAGCCCAACTACATCCCTACAGGGTTCACCCCTCCACTTT
CDR3aa: CASSPTTSLQGSPLHF

j_gene: TRBJ2-7
d_gene: .
abundance: .
v_gene: TRBV4-2
CDR3nt: TGTGCCAGCAGCCAAGATGGGTGGACTCACTACGAGCAGTACTTC
CDR3aa: CASSQDGWTHYEQYF

j_gene: TRBJ2-5
d_gene: .
abundance: .
v_gene: TRBV5-4
CDR3nt: TGTGCCAGCAGCAGCCCCGGACGGGGAGAGACCCAGTACTTC
CDR3aa: CASSSPGRGETQYF

j_gene: TRBJ2-7
d_gene: TRBD1
abundance: .
v_gene: TRBV19
CDR3nt: TGTGCCAGTAGTACCGGACAGGGGGCTAGGGCCTACGAGCAGTACTTC
CDR3aa: CASSTGQGARAYEQYF

j_gene: TRBJ2-1
d_gene: .
abundance: .
v_gene: TRBV7-9
CDR3nt: TGTGCCAGCAGCTTATCTTACCCAGACAATGAGCAGTTCTTC
CDR3aa: CASSLSYPDNEQFF

j_gene: TRBJ1-5
d_gene: .
abundance: .
v_gene: TRBV6-5
CDR3nt: TGTGCCACCAGAGGTGGTCCCGGGACTCAGCATTTT
CDR3aa: CATRGGPGTQHF